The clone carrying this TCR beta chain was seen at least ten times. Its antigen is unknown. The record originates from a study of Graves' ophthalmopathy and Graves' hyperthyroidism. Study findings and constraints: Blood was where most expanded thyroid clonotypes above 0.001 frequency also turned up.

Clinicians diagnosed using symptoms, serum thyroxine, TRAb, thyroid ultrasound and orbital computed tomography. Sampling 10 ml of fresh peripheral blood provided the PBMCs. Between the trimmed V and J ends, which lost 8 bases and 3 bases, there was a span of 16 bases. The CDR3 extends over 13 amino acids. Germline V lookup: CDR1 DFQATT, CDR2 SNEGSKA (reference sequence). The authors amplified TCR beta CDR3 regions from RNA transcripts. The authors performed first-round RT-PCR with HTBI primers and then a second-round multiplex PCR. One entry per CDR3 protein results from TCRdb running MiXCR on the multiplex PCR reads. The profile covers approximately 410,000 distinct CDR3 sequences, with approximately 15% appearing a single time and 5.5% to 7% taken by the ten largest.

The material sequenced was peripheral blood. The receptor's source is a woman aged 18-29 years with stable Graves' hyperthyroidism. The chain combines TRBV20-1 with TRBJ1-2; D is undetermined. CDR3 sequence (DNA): TGCAGTCCCCTGGGCGGGGTAGACTATGGCTACACCTTC. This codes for CSPLGGVDYGYTF.